What follows describes a single T cell receptor beta chain. The primer mix had 60 Vbeta and 13 Jbeta primers. Profiled with immunoSEQ multiplex PCR; TCRdb holds only in-frame clones, not every one. The sample carries around 100,000 clones, 79% recorded once. Germline values: CDR1 LNHDA, CDR2 SQIVND (reference sequence). The CDR3 has 13 residues. V shed 7 bases, J shed 3 bases, and the junction held 6 bases outside the gene matches. These data belong to a study of cytomegalovirus exposure and HLA in healthy donors. The material sequenced was PBMCs. This clonotype was sampled from a woman aged 18-30 years in good health and CMV-seropositive. The rearrangement uses TRBV19 and TRBJ2-7; 7 bases are shared with TRBD1. DNA of the CDR3: TGTGCCAGTACTCGACAGGGCAGCTACGAGCAGTACTTC. Residues: CASTRQGSYEQYF.